One sample yielded the 5 T cell receptor beta chains listed below, sequenced in a study of T cell responses to AZD1222 COVID-19 vaccine (dated by TCRdb to 2020 to 2023). Library method: the immunoSEQ multiplex PCR assay. TCRdb's version of the immuneACCESS table is confined to in-frame rearrangements and falls short of the full clone set. An unresolved V gene accounts for under half of the shortfall where checked; the remainder is of unknown origin. The sample table records 150,000 to 200,000 clones; 94% of these occur just once. 7.5% to 9.5% of the sample lies in the top ten. This specimen's time point label, per the study, means: baseline before first vaccination. The material sequenced was peripheral blood, taken on day 0 of AZD1222 vaccination. These receptors were collected from an adult in good health.

The DNA of the CDR3 is TGTGCCAGCAGTTTACCCCGCAGGCTAGCGGGATTACCCTACAATGAGCAGTTCTTC. It yields the protein CASSLPRRLAGLPYNEQFF. The chain is built from TRBV27 and TRBJ2-1, with TRBD2 identical over 9 bases. This CDR3 is built from 19 residues. CDR1 is MNHEY and CDR2 is SMNVEV in the germline V gene (reference sequence). Trimming took 2 bases from V and 2 from J; bases not matched to a gene: 13.

CDR3 loop: CASSTGDSPYEQYF. CDR3 in DNA: TGTGCCAGCAGCACCGGGGACAGCCCCTACGAGCAGTACTTC. V is TRBV7-6 and J is TRBJ2-7, with 7 bases aligning to TRBD1. The CDR3 has 14 amino acids. The V gene end was trimmed by 5 bases and the J gene end by 2 bases; junction bases not matched to a gene: 6. Germline V gene sequence: CDR1 SGHVS, CDR2 FNYEAQ.

This rearrangement joins TRBV19 to TRBJ1-2, with 7 bases aligning to TRBD1. The CDR3 extends over 15 amino acids. Germline values: CDR1 LNHDA, CDR2 SQIVND (reference sequence). The V segment lost 4 bases and the J segment 4 bases; nucleotides outside the gene matches: 9. The chain's CDR3 is CASSTTGTEIYGYTF. The CDR3 DNA reads TGTGCCAGTAGTACCACCGGGACAGAAATCTATGGCTACACCTTC. Full variable domain (rest looked up from reference TRBV19 and TRBJ1-2): DGGITQSPKYLFRKEGQNVTLSCEQNLNHDAMYWYRQDPGQGLRLIYYSQIVNDFQKGDIAEGYSVSREKKESFPLTVTSAQKNPTAFYLCASSTTGTEIYGYTFGSGTRLTVV.

The chain carries TRBV28 and TRBJ1-2; 7 bases fit TRBD1. CDR1 is MDHEN and CDR2 is SYDVKM in the germline V gene. The CDR3 consists of 13 residues. Trimming cost V 4 bases and J 7 bases; bases outside gene matches: 6. CDR3 sequence: CASSSRRGLGYTF. The CDR3, as DNA: TGTGCCAGCAGTTCCCGGAGGGGGCTTGGCTACACCTTC.

This sequence joins TRBV5-1 and TRBJ2-2; tentative D call: TRBD1 (5 bases). Trimming took off 7 bases at V and 1 base at J, with 11 bases between the two ends. The germline gives CDR1 SGHRS, CDR2 YFSETQ. CDR3 size: 14 residues. The CDR3 DNA reads TGCGCCAGCTTACCCACAGGGAACACCGGGGAGCTGTTTTTT. Protein sequence: CASLPTGNTGELFF.